Below are 8 T cell receptor beta chains sequenced from a single sample in a study of T cell repertoires in cytomegalovirus infection. MiXCR, applied by TCRdb to the reads, yields one record per CDR3 protein. The data show over 100,000 distinct CDR3 sequences, with about 30% seen just once and 80% to 90% held by the top ten. These receptors lack a known antigen. The specimen comprised CD8+ T cells from cultured PBMCs, sampled from culture after CMV antigen stimulation. Receptor source: a human donor in good health (CMV status not recorded). Some clones in this sample may be carry-over from other donors' samples.

A remark on this clonotype: Germline and junction disagree at one end, which may indicate a read error. The chain couples TRBV6-8 to TRBJ1-1; unclear D gene. Germline V gives CDR1 MNHGY, CDR2 SAAAGT. The CDR3 totals 14 residues. The CDR3 DNA sequence: TGTACCAGCAGCCTCTTCGAGGTGAACACTGAAGCTTTCTTT. Protein: CTSSLFEVNTEAFF.

The chain joins TRBV4-1 to TRBJ2-7, with D tentatively TRBD1 or TRBD2 (5 bases each). Germline CDR1 and CDR2: MGHRA and YSYEKL. The CDR3 totals 14 residues. V lost 4 bases to trimming and J lost 2 bases, with 12 bases between them. CDR3 amino acids: CASSLRDGAYEQYF. The CDR3 region has the DNA TGCGCCAGCAGCCTTCGGGACGGAGCCTACGAGCAGTACTTC.

This clonotype has just a few counts. This chain joins TRBV7-6 and TRBJ2-3; 10 bases line up with TRBD1. Germline CDR1 is SGHVS and CDR2 is FNYEAQ. The CDR3 runs to 15 residues. V trimming: 6 bases; J trimming: 6 bases; junction bases outside the gene matches: 9. CDR3 DNA: TGTGCCAGCAGTTCCGGGACAGGGGTTAGTGATACGCAGTATTTT. This sequence encodes CASSSGTGVSDTQYF.

The rearrangement uses TRBV6-1 and TRBJ2-7; D perhaps matches TRBD1 (6 bases). V gave up 1 base and J gave up 1 base, with 8 bases separating them. From germline, CDR1 is MNHNS and CDR2 SASEGT. The CDR3 is made up of 14 amino acids. DNA for the CDR3: TGTGCCAGCAGTGAAGTTACAGGGTCCTACGAGCAGTACTTC. Translation: CASSEVTGSYEQYF.

This clonotype has only a few counts. In DNA, the CDR3 is TGTGCCAGCAGCTTTCGGGATAGCACAGATACGCAGTATTTT. It specifies CASSFRDSTDTQYF. The J gene is TRBJ2-3, the V gene TRBV7-6; tentative D call: TRBD2 (5 bases). This CDR3 contains 14 residues. CDR1 SGHVS and CDR2 FNYEAQ come from the germline V gene. With 3 bases removed from V and 0 bases from J, the gap between germline ends came to 7 bases.

This clonotype showed up just a few times. The chain uses TRBV24-1 and TRBJ1-1, with D uncertain. Germline values: CDR1 KGHDR, CDR2 SFDVKD. The CDR3 has 15 residues. Between the trimmed V and J ends, which lost 5 bases and 1 base, there was a span of 13 bases. The CDR3 DNA is TGTGCCACCAGTGCAGTGGTTAAGGGGAACACTGAAGCTTTCTTT. Translation: CATSAVVKGNTEAFF.

The CDR3 coding sequence is TGTGCCAGCGGAGACAGGATTAACTATGGCTACACCTTC. Amino acids: CASGDRINYGYTF. The chain couples TRBV6-2 or TRBV6-3 to TRBJ1-2, with D tentatively TRBD1 (6 bases). Trimming removed 8 bases from V and 1 base from J, with 11 bases in between. This CDR3 spans 13 amino acids. The germline CDR1 and CDR2 sequences are MNHEY and SVGEGT.

Ten or more counts support this clonotype. The chain couples TRBV7-3 to TRBJ2-5; D possibly corresponds to TRBD2 (7 bases). CDR3 length equals 15 residues. From germline, CDR1 is SGHTA and CDR2 FQGTGA. Trimming cost V 5 bases and J 5 bases, with 18 bases left between them. CDR3 bases: TGTGCCAGCAGCCCAATGGGGGGGGGGCCCGAGACCCAGTACTTC. This codes for CASSPMGGGPETQYF. Full variable domain (rest looked up from reference TRBV7-3 and TRBJ2-5): GAGVSQTPSNKVTEKGKYVELRCDPISGHTALYWYRQSLGQGPEFLIYFQGTGAADDSGLPNDRFFAVRPEGSVSTLKIQRTERGDSAVYLCASSPMGGGPETQYFGPGTRLLVL.